This is a list of T cell receptor beta chains from one sample in a study of cytomegalovirus exposure and HLA in healthy donors. Repertoires were generated with immunoSEQ multiplex PCR, while TCRdb's copy carries only in-frame clones and drops some. The table shows about 150,000 clones, with about three quarters occurring only once. What was sequenced was PBMCs. These receptors came from a woman between 25 and 40 years old in good health and CMV-seronegative. CDR3s include the opening cysteine and the closing phenylalanine or tryptophan. The D gene is left open where the match is weak. Not every row has a clone size; where given, it reads once, few, many or a size class.

CDR3nt: TGTGCCAGCAGTCCGGGACAGGGCGAAAAACTGTTTTTT
CDR3aa: CASSPGQGEKLFF
d_gene: TRBD1
abundance: -
j_gene: TRBJ1-4
v_gene: TRBV5-4

CDR3nt: TGTGCCAGCAGCCTAGGGGCAGGGTGGGACACTGAAGCTTTCTTT
CDR3aa: CASSLGAGWDTEAFF
d_gene: -
abundance: -
j_gene: TRBJ1-1
v_gene: TRBV7-8

CDR3nt: TGTGCCAGCAGTATAGACTCCTACAATGAGCAGTTCTTC
CDR3aa: CASSIDSYNEQFF
d_gene: -
abundance: -
j_gene: TRBJ2-1
v_gene: TRBV7-3

CDR3nt: TGCGCCAGCAGCCAAGAAAGGACAGGGACCTTTGGCTACACCTTC
CDR3aa: CASSQERTGTFGYTF
d_gene: TRBD1
abundance: -
j_gene: TRBJ1-2
v_gene: TRBV4-1

CDR3nt: TGTGCCAGCAGCCCCGGGACTAGCGGGAGGAGGAGGCAGTTCTTC
CDR3aa: CASSPGTSGRRRQFF
d_gene: TRBD2
abundance: once
j_gene: TRBJ2-1
v_gene: TRBV7-2

CDR3nt: TGCGCCAGCAGCTTGGCCCAGACAGGGGGCTATGGCTACACCTTC
CDR3aa: CASSLAQTGGYGYTF
d_gene: TRBD1
abundance: -
j_gene: TRBJ1-2
v_gene: TRBV5-1

CDR3nt: TGTGCCAGCAGCGTGAGTCAACTACGGGCTGAAGCTTTCTTT
CDR3aa: CASSVSQLRAEAFF
d_gene: -
abundance: -
j_gene: TRBJ1-1
v_gene: TRBV6-5

CDR3nt: TGCAGCGTTACGGACAGGGGAAAGGGCACTGAAGCTTTCTTT
CDR3aa: CSVTDRGKGTEAFF
d_gene: TRBD1
abundance: -
j_gene: TRBJ1-1
v_gene: TRBV29-1

CDR3nt: TGCGCCAGCGGCCTGGGGACAGGGAAATACGAGCAGTACTTC
CDR3aa: CASGLGTGKYEQYF
d_gene: TRBD1
abundance: -
j_gene: TRBJ2-7
v_gene: TRBV5-1

CDR3nt: TGCGCCAGCGGAACCGGACTAGCGGGGGGGCAAACCCAGTACTTC
CDR3aa: CASGTGLAGGQTQYF
d_gene: TRBD2
abundance: -
j_gene: TRBJ2-5
v_gene: TRBV5-1

CDR3nt: TGTGCCAGCAGAGAGAAGACAGGCTTTAATGAAAAACTGTTTTTT
CDR3aa: CASREKTGFNEKLFF
d_gene: -
abundance: -
j_gene: TRBJ1-4
v_gene: TRBV2

CDR3nt: TGTGCCAGCAGCTTCGGACTAGCGGGGGGGTGGGAGACCCAGTACTTC
CDR3aa: CASSFGLAGGWETQYF
d_gene: TRBD2
abundance: -
j_gene: TRBJ2-5
v_gene: TRBV7-2

CDR3nt: TGCGCCAGCGGATGGGACAGGGAGGATTCACCCCTCCACTTT
CDR3aa: CASGWDREDSPLHF
d_gene: TRBD1
abundance: -
j_gene: TRBJ1-6
v_gene: TRBV5-1

CDR3nt: TGTGCCAGCAGTTACACATGGGACAGCGTTTATGGCTACACCTTC
CDR3aa: CASSYTWDSVYGYTF
d_gene: TRBD1
abundance: -
j_gene: TRBJ1-2
v_gene: TRBV6-5

CDR3nt: TGTGCCAGCAGTGAAGCGCAGTTGGGGCGGAACCAAGAGACCCAGTACTTC
CDR3aa: CASSEAQLGRNQETQYF
d_gene: -
abundance: few
j_gene: TRBJ2-5
v_gene: TRBV6-1

CDR3nt: TGCGCCAGCAGCCAAGTCTCAGGGATCGACACTGAAGCTTTCTTT
CDR3aa: CASSQVSGIDTEAFF
d_gene: -
abundance: once
j_gene: TRBJ1-1
v_gene: TRBV4-1

CDR3nt: TGTGCCAGCAGCCCGCGGACAGTCGATACTGAAGCTTTCTTT
CDR3aa: CASSPRTVDTEAFF
d_gene: -
abundance: -
j_gene: TRBJ1-1
v_gene: TRBV9

CDR3nt: TGCAGCGTTGAGAGGTCGAACACTGAAGCTTTCTTT
CDR3aa: CSVERSNTEAFF
d_gene: -
abundance: -
j_gene: TRBJ1-1
v_gene: TRBV29-1

CDR3nt: TGCGCCAGCATGGACTCTAGGGGGCCCGTTGACACTGAAGCTTTCTTT
CDR3aa: CASMDSRGPVDTEAFF
d_gene: TRBD1
abundance: once
j_gene: TRBJ1-1
v_gene: TRBV5-1

CDR3nt: TGTGCCAGCAGCGTAGAGGGGAGGGACGGGGAGACCCAGTACTTC
CDR3aa: CASSVEGRDGETQYF
d_gene: TRBD2
abundance: -
j_gene: TRBJ2-5
v_gene: TRBV9

CDR3nt: TGCGCCAGCAATCCCCCGGGACTACCCTACGAGCAGTACTTC
CDR3aa: CASNPPGLPYEQYF
d_gene: TRBD2
abundance: few
j_gene: TRBJ2-7
v_gene: TRBV10-2

CDR3nt: TGCGCCAGCAGCCGCCTGGACACGAACACTGAAGCTTTCTTT
CDR3aa: CASSRLDTNTEAFF
d_gene: -
abundance: -
j_gene: TRBJ1-1
v_gene: TRBV4-1

CDR3nt: TGTGCCAGCAGACCTACAGGGGGCGCAGGCTATGGCTACACCTTC
CDR3aa: CASRPTGGAGYGYTF
d_gene: TRBD1
abundance: -
j_gene: TRBJ1-2
v_gene: TRBV11-2

CDR3nt: TGTGCCTGGAGTTCCGGGACAGGTTTAGATACGCAGTATTTT
CDR3aa: CAWSSGTGLDTQYF
d_gene: TRBD1
abundance: -
j_gene: TRBJ2-3
v_gene: TRBV30

CDR3nt: TGTGCCAGCAGCAACTACAGGGATTCACCCCTCCACTTT
CDR3aa: CASSNYRDSPLHF
d_gene: -
abundance: -
j_gene: TRBJ1-6
v_gene: TRBV7-3

CDR3nt: TGTGCCAGCAGCTTAGGGGGGTCAGGGGGGATAATTTCTCAGCCCCAGCATTTT
CDR3aa: CASSLGGSGGIISQPQHF
d_gene: TRBD1
abundance: -
j_gene: TRBJ1-5
v_gene: TRBV7-8

CDR3nt: TGTGCCAGCAGCTTAGCCACGTTACTCCGACAGGGCTCAACCTACGAGCAGTACTTC
CDR3aa: CASSLATLLRQGSTYEQYF
d_gene: TRBD1
abundance: -
j_gene: TRBJ2-7
v_gene: TRBV11-2

CDR3nt: TGTGCCAGCAGTTACTCGAGGGTTTCGACAGATACGCAGTATTTT
CDR3aa: CASSYSRVSTDTQYF
d_gene: -
abundance: -
j_gene: TRBJ2-3
v_gene: TRBV6-6

CDR3nt: TGTGCCACCGCGGGACCGGGCTATGGCTACACCTTC
CDR3aa: CATAGPGYGYTF
d_gene: -
abundance: -
j_gene: TRBJ1-2
v_gene: TRBV6-1